The 3 T cell receptor beta chains given below trace back to one sample, sequenced in a study of OX40 agonist ivuxolimab in advanced cancers. Measured with immunoSEQ multiplex PCR; TCRdb has only the in-frame clones, and not every one. The sample lists 60,000 to 65,000 clones, roughly 89% seen once, with approximately 12% in the top ten. The sample consisted of CD4+ or CD8+ T cells sorted from blood, taken in a trial of the OX40 agonist ivuxolimab. The receptors shown here come from an adult with an advanced solid tumor such as melanoma, head and neck, liver or kidney cancer.

This sequence joins TRBV7-8 and TRBJ2-7; TRBD1 might be the D (5 bases). The CDR3 covers 14 residues. CDR1 and CDR2 (germline): SGHVS, FQNEAQ. Between the trimmed V and J ends, which lost 5 bases and 4 bases, there was a span of 15 bases. The CDR3, as DNA: TGTGCCAGCAGCCCTCAGGGTTATCAATACGAGCAGTACTTC. This translates into CASSPQGYQYEQYF.

The rearrangement uses TRBV27 and TRBJ2-7, with D perhaps given as TRBD1 or TRBD2 (6 bases each). Looked up from germline, CDR1 is MNHEY and CDR2 is SMNVEV (reference sequence). The CDR3 extends over 13 amino acids. Trimming took off 2 bases at V and 6 bases at J, with 11 bases between the two ends. The DNA for the CDR3 is TGTGCCAGCAGTTTAGTCGGGGGCGTCGAGCAGTACTTC. This sequence encodes CASSLVGGVEQYF.

The J gene is TRBJ1-5, the V gene TRBV2; D not resolved. The CDR3 spans 16 residues. In germline, CDR1 is SNHLY, CDR2 FYNNEI. The V end lost 9 bases, the J end lost 4 bases, and 22 bases lay between the germline ends. The CDR3 is CASILGPGFGNQPQHF. CDR3 bases: TGTGCCAGTATCCTCGGCCCGGGGTTTGGTAATCAGCCCCAGCATTTT.